The next 5 T cell receptor beta chains were all read from a single sample in a study of vaccination and CD4 T cells after COVID-19. Treatment specified: approximately 10-day PBMC culture with coronavirus spike peptide pools or control peptides (ViraFEST assay). The Oncomine TCR Beta short-read assay was applied to DNA of cultured CD4+ T cells. TCRdb fed the PCR reads into MiXCR, producing one record per CDR3 protein. The sample has around 3,300 distinct CDR3 sequences, approximately 75% seen once; the top ten hold around 21%. For these receptors, no antigen is known. Specimen: CD4+ T cells from blood, cultured in vitro. The receptors stem from a human donor who had recovered from COVID-19.

This clonotype appeared once. The chain has TRBV7-3 and TRBJ2-2, with D perhaps TRBD1 (6 bases). V was shortened by 5 bases and J by 2 bases, with 15 bases between the two germline ends. The CDR3 sequence is 16 residues long. Per germline, CDR1 SGHTA and CDR2 FQGTGA. The CDR3 spells CASSLSGTLNTGELFF. CDR3 DNA: TGTGCCAGCAGCCTCTCCGGGACATTAAACACCGGGGAGCTGTTTTTT.

J is TRBJ2-3 and V is TRBV24-1, with 12 bases identical to TRBD2. CDR1 and CDR2 from the germline V gene are KGHDR and SFDVKD. V was pared by 5 bases and J by 0 bases, with 2 bases of the junction left unmatched. CDR3 length: 16 residues. CDR3: CATSAGTSGSTDTQYF. CDR3 DNA sequence: TGTGCCACCAGTGCGGGGACTAGCGGGAGCACAGATACGCAGTATTTT.

The chain employs TRBV4-2 and TRBJ1-3; no firm D call. Germline V gene lookup returns CDR1 LGHNA and CDR2 YNFKEQ. V was cut by 1 base and J by 3 bases, with 7 bases left in between. The CDR3 is 14 residues long. The chain's CDR3 is CASSQGGDGNTIYF. CDR3 nucleotides: TGTGCCAGCAGCCAAGGAGGAGATGGAAACACCATATATTTT.

This clonotype was detected only a few times. V is TRBV5-4 and J is TRBJ2-2; 7 positions match TRBD1. The germline CDR1 and CDR2 sequences are SGHNT and YYREEE (reference sequence). V shed 0 bases and J 2 bases; nucleotides not matched to a gene: 4. The CDR3 consists of 16 residues. The CDR3 here is CASSLVAGGNTGELFF. CDR3 sequence (DNA): TGTGCCAGCAGCTTGGTCGCAGGGGGAAACACCGGGGAGCTGTTTTTT.

The V call is TRBV6-1, the J call TRBJ2-2; tentative D call: TRBD2 (5 bases). The CDR3 loop spans 14 amino acids. V was trimmed by 4 bases and J by 3 bases, leaving 9 bases between them. Germline loops: CDR1 MNHNS, CDR2 SASEGT. The CDR3 region is CASSAWEYTGELFF. As DNA, the CDR3 is TGTGCCAGCAGTGCGTGGGAGTACACCGGGGAGCTGTTTTTT.